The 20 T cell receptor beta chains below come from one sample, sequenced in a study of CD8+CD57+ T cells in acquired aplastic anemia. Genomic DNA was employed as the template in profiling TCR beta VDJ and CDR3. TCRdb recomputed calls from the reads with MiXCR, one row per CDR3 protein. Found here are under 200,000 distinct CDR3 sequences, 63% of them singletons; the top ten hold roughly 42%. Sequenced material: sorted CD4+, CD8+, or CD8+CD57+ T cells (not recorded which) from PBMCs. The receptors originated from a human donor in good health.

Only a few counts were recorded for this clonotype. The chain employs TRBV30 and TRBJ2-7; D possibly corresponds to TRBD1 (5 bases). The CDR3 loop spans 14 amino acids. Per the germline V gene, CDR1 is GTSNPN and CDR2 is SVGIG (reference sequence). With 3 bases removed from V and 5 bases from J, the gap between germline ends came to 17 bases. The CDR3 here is CAWSRTWPSNEQYF. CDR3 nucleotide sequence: TGTGCCTGGAGCCGGACATGGCCAAGTAACGAGCAGTACTTC.

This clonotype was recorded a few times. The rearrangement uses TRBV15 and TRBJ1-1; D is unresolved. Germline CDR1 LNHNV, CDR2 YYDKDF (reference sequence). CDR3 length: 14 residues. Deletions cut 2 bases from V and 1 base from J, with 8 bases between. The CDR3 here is CATSRTGSNTEAFF. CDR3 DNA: TGTGCCACCAGCAGAACCGGGTCGAACACTGAAGCTTTCTTT.

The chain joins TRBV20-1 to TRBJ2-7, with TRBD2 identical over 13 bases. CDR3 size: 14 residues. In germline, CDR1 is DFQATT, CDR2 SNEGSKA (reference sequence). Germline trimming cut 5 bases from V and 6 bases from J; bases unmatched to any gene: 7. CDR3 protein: CSAGTSGRGREQYF. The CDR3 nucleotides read TGCAGTGCTGGAACTAGCGGGAGGGGGCGCGAGCAGTACTTC.

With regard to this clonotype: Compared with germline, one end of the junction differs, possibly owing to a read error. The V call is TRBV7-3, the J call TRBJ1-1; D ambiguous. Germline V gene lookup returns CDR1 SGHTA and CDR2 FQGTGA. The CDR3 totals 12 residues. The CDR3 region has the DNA TGTGCCAGCAGCTTAGGAAACACTGAAGCTCTCTTT. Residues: CASSLGNTEALF. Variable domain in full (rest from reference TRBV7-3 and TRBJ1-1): GAGVSQTPSNKVTEKGKYVELRCDPISGHTALYWYRQSLGQGPEFLIYFQGTGAADDSGLPNDRFFAVRPEGSVSTLKIQRTERGDSAVYLCASSLGNTEALFGQGTRLTVV.

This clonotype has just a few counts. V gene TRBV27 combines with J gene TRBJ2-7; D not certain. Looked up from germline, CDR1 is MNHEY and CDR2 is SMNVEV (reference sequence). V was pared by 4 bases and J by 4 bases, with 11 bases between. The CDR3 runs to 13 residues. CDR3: CASSYGFPYEQYF. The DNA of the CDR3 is TGTGCCAGCAGTTATGGATTCCCGTACGAGCAGTACTTC.

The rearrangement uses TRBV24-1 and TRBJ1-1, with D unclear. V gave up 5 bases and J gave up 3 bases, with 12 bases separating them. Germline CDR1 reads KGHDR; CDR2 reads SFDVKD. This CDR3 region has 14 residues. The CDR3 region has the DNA TGTGCCACCAGTGTCTCCGGGAGGGACACTGAAGCTTTCTTT. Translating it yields CATSVSGRDTEAFF.

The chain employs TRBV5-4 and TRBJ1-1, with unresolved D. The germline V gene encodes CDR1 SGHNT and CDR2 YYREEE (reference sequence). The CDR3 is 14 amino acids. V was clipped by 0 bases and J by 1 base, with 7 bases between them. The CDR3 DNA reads TGTGCCAGCAGCTTGGCAAGGGCGAACACTGAAGCTTTCTTT. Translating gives CASSLARANTEAFF.

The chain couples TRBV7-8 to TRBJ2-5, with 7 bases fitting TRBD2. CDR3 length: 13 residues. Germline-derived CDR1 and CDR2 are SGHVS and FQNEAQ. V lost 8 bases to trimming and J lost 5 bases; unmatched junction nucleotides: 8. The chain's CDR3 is CASLLGGFETQYF. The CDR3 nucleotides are TGTGCCAGCCTCCTGGGGGGGTTTGAGACCCAGTACTTC.

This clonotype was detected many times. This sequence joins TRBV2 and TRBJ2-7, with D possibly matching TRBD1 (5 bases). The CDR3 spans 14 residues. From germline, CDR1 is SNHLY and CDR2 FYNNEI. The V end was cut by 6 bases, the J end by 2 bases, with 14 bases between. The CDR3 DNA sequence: TGTGCCAGCAGGGGGCTTGGCCAAGCCTACGAGCAGTACTTC. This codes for CASRGLGQAYEQYF.

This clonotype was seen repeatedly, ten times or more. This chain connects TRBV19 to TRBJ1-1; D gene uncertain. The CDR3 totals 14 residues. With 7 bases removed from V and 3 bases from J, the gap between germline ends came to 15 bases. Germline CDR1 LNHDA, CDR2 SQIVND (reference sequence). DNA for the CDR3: TGTGCCAGTACCCCCACCGAGGGTTACACTGAAGCTTTCTTT. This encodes CASTPTEGYTEAFF.

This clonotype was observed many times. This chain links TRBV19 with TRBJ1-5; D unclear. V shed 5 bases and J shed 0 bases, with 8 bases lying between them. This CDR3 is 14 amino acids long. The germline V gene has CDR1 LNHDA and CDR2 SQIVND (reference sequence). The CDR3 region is CASSEAYSNQPQHF. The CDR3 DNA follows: TGTGCCAGTAGTGAGGCATATAGCAATCAGCCCCAGCATTTT.

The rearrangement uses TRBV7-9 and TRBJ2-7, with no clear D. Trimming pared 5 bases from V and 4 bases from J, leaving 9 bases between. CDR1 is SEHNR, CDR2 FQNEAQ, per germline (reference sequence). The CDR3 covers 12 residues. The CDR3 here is CASSATPYEQYF. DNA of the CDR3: TGTGCCAGCAGCGCGACCCCTTACGAGCAGTACTTC.

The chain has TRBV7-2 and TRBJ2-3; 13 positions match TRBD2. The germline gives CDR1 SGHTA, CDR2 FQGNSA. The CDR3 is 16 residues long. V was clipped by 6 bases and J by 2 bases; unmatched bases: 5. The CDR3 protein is CASRLGTSGVTDTQYF. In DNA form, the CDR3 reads TGTGCCAGCAGGCTCGGGACTAGCGGGGTCACAGATACGCAGTATTTT.

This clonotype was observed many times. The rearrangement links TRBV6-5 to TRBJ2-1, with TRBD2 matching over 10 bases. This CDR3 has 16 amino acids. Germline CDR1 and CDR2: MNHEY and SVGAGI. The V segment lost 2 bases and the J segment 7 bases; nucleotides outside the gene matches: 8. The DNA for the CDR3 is TGTGCCAGCAGTTACGCGTCGGGACTAGCGCCGAATGAGCAGTTCTTC. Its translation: CASSYASGLAPNEQFF.

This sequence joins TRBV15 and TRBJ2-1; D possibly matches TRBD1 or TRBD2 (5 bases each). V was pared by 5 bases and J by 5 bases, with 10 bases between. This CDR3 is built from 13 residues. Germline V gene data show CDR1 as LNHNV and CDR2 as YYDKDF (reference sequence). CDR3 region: CATSGRQNNEQFF. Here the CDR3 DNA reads TGTGCCACCAGCGGGAGACAGAACAATGAGCAGTTCTTC.

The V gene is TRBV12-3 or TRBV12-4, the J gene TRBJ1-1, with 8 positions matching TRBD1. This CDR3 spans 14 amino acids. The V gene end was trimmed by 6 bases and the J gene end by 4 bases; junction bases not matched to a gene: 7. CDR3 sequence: CASRLYRGCTEAFF. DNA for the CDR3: TGTGCCAGCAGATTATACAGGGGGTGCACTGAAGCTTTCTTT.

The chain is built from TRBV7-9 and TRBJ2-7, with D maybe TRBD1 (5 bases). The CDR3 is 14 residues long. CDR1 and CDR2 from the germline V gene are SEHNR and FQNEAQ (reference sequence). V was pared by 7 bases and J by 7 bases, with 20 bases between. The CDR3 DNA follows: TGTGCCAGCACTCCCTCCACTGCGTCAGGGGAGCAGTACTTC. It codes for CASTPSTASGEQYF. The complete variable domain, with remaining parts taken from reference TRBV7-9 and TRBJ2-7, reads DTGVSQNPRHKITKRGQNVTFRCDPISEHNRLYWYRQTLGQGPEFLTYFQNEAQLEKSRLLSDRFSAERPKGSFSTLEIQRTEQGDSAMYLCASTPSTASGEQYFGPGTRLTVT.

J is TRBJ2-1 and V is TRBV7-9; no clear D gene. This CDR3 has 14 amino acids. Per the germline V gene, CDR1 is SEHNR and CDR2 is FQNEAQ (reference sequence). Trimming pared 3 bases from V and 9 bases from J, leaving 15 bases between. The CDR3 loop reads CASSLLINGGEQFF. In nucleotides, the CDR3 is TGTGCCAGCAGCTTGTTGATTAACGGCGGTGAGCAGTTCTTC.

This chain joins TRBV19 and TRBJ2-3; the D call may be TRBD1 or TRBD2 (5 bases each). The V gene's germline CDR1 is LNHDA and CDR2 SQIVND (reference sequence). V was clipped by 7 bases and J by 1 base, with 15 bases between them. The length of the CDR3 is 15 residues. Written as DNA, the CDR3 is TGTGCCAGTAAGCGGACATCCACCCGCACAGATACGCAGTATTTT. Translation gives CASKRTSTRTDTQYF.

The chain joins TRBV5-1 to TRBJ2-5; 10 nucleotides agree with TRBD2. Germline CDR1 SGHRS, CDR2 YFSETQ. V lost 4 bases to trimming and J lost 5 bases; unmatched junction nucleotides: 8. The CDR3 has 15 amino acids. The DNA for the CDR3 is TGCGCCAGCAGCCCGGGACTAGCGATAGGCGAGACCCAGTACTTC. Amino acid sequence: CASSPGLAIGETQYF.